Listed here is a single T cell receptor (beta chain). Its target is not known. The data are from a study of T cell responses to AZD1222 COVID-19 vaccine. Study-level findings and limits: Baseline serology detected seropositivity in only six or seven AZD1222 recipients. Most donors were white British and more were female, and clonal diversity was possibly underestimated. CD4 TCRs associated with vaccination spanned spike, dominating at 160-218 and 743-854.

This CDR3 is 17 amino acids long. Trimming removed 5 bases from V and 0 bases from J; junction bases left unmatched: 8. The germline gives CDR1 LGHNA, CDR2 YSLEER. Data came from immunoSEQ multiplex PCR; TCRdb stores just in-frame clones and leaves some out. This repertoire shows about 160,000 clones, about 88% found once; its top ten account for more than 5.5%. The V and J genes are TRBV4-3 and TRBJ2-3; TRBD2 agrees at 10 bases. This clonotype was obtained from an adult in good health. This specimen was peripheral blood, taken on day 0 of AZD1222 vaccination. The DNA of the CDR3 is TGCGCCAGCAGCTGGACAGCGGGGGGGTCTAGCACAGATACGCAGTATTTT. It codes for CASSWTAGGSSTDTQYF.